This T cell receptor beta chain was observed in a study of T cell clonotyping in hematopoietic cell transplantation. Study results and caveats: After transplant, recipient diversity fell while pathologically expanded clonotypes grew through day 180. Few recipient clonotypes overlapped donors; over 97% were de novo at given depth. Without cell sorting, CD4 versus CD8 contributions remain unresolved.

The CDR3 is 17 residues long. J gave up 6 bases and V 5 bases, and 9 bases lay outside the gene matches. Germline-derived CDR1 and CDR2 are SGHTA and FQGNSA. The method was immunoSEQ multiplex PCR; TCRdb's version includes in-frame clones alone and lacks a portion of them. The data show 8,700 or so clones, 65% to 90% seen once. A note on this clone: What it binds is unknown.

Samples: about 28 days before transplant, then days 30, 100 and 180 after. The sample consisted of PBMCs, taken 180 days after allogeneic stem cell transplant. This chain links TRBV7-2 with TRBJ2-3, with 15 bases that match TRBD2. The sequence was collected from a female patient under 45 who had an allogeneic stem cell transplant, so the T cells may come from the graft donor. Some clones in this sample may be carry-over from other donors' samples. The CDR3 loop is CASSKPGLAGGGDTQYF. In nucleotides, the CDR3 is TGTGCCAGCAGCAAGCCGGGACTAGCGGGAGGAGGGGATACGCAGTATTTT.